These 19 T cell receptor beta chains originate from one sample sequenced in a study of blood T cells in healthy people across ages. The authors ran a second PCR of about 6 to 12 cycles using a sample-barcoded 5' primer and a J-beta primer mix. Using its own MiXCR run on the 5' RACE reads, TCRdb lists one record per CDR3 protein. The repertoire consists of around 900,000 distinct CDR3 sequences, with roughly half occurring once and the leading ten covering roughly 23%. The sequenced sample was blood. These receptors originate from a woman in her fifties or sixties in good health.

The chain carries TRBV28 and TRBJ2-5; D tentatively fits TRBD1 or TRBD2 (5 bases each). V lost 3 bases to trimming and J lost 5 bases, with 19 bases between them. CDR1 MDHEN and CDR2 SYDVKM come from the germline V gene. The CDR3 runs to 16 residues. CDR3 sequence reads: CASSLYRGAMYETQYF. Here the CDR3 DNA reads TGTGCCAGCAGTTTGTATCGGGGCGCCATGTATGAGACCCAGTACTTC.

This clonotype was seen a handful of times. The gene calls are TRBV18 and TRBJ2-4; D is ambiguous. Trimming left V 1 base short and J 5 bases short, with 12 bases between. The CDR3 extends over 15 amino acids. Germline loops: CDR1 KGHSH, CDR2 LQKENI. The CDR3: CASSPQSFTQNIQYF. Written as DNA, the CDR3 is TGTGCCAGCTCACCACAGAGCTTCACCCAAAACATTCAGTACTTC.

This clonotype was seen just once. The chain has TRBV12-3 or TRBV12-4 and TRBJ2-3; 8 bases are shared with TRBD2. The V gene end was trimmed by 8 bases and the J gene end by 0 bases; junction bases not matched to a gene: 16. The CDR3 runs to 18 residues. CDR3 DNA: TGTGCCAGCCTCGGGATAGCGGGACGATTCTCTAGCACAGATACGCAGTATTTT. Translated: CASLGIAGRFSSTDTQYF.

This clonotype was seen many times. For the CDR3, the DNA is TGCAGCGTAAGCCAGAACACTGAAGCTTTCTTT. It translates to CSVSQNTEAFF. The chain carries TRBV29-1 and TRBJ1-1, with no clear D. Germline values: CDR1 SQVTM, CDR2 ANQGSEA. V gave up 6 bases and J gave up 1 base, with 6 bases separating them. This CDR3 comprises 11 residues.

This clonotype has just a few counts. The CDR3 DNA sequence: TGTGCCATCAGTGTTGGCGTAACTTCGGAGACCCAGTACTTC. The encoded protein is CAISVGVTSETQYF. The chain has TRBV10-3 and TRBJ2-5; unclear D gene. CDR1 is ENHRY and CDR2 is SYGVKD in the germline V gene. The V end lost 4 bases, the J end lost 5 bases, and 14 bases lay between the germline ends. CDR3 length equals 14 residues.

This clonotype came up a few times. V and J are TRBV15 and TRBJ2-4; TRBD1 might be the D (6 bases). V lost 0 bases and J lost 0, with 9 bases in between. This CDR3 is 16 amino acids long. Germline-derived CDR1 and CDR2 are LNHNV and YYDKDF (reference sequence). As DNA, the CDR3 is TGTGCCACCAGCAGAGATGAGGGGGTAGCCAAAAACATTCAGTACTTC. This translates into CATSRDEGVAKNIQYF.

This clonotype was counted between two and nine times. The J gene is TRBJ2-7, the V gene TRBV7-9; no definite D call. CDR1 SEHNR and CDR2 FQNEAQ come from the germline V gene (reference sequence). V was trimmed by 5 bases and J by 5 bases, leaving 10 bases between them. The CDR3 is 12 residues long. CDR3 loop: CASSVGWDEQYF. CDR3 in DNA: TGTGCCAGCAGCGTCGGGTGGGACGAGCAGTACTTC.

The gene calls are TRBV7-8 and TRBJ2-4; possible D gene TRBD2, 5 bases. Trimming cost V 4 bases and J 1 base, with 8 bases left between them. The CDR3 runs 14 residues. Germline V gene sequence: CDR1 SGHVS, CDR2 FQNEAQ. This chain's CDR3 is CASSSTGAKNIQYF. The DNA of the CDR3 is TGTGCCAGCAGCTCGACGGGGGCCAAAAACATTCAGTACTTC.

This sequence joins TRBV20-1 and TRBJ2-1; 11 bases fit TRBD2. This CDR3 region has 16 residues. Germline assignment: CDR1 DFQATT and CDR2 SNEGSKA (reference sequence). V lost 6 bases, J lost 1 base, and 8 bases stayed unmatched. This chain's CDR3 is CSAPGLAGKSYNEQFF. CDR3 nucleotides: TGCAGTGCACCCGGACTAGCGGGTAAATCCTACAATGAGCAGTTCTTC.

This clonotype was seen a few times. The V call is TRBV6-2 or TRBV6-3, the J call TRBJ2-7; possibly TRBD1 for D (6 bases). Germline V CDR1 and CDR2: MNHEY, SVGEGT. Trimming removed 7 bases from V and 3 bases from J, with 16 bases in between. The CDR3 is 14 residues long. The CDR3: CASTKGVAGYEQYF. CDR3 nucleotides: TGTGCCAGCACTAAGGGGGTAGCAGGCTACGAGCAGTACTTC.

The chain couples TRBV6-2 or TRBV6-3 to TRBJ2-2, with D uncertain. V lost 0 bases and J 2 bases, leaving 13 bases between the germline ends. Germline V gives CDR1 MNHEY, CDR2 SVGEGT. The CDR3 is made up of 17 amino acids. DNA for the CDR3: TGTGCCAGCAGTTACTCTTCTGGGCGGATAAACACCGGGGAGCTGTTTTTT. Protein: CASSYSSGRINTGELFF.

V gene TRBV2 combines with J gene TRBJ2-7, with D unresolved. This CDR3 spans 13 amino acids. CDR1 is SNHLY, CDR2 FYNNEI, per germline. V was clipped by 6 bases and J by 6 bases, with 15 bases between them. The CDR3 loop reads CASRAPPTAEQYF. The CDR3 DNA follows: TGTGCCAGCAGAGCGCCTCCAACCGCCGAGCAGTACTTC. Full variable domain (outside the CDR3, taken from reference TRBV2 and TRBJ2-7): EPEVTQTPSHQVTQMGQEVILRCVPISNHLYFYWYRQILGQKVEFLVSFYNNEISEKSEIFDDQFSVERPDGSNFTLKIRSTKLEDSAMYFCASRAPPTAEQYFGPGTRLTVT.

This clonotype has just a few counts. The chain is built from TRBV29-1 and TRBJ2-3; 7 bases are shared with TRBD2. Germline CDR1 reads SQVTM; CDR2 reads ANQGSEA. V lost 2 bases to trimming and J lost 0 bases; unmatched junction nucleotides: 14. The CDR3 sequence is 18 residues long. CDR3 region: CSVESQGGAGFSTDTQYF. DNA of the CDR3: TGCAGCGTTGAATCCCAGGGAGGGGCGGGCTTTAGCACAGATACGCAGTATTTT.

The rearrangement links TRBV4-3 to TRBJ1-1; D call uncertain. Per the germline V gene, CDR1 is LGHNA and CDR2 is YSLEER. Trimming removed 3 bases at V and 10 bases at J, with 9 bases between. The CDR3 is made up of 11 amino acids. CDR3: CASSHPFGAFF. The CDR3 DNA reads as TGCGCCAGCAGCCACCCATTTGGAGCTTTCTTT.

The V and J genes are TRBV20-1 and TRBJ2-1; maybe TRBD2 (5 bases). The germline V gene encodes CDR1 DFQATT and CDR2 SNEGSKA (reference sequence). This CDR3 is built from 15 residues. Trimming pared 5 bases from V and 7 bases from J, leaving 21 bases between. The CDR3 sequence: CSAPLGGASGNEQFF. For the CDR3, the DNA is TGCAGTGCTCCCTTGGGCGGAGCCAGCGGAAATGAGCAGTTCTTC.

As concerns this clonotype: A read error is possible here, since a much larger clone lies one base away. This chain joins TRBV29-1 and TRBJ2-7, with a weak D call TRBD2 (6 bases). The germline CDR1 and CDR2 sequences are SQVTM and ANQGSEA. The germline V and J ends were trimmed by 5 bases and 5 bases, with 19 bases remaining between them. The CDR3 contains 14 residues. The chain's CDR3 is CSVSKGRGYHEQYF. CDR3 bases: TGCAGCGTTTCTAAGGGACGGGGGTACCACGAGCAGTACTTC.

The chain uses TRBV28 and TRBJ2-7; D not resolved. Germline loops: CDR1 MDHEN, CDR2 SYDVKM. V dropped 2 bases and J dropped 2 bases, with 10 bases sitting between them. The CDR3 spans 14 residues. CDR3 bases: TGTGCCAGCAGTTTACCTGGGCAGACCTACGAGCAGTACTTC. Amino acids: CASSLPGQTYEQYF.

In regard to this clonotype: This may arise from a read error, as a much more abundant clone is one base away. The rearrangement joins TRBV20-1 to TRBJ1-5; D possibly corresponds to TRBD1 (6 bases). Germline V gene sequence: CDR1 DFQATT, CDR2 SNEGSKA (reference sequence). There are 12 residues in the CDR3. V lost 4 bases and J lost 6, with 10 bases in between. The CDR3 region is CSAKGGAQPQHF. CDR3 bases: TGCAGTGCTAAGGGGGGGGCTCAGCCCCAGCATTTT.

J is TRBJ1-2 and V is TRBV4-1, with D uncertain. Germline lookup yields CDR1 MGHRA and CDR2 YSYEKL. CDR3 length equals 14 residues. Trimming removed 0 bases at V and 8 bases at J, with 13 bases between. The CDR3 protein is CASSQDHSTFGYTF. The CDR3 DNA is TGCGCCAGCAGCCAAGATCACAGTACGTTCGGCTACACCTTC.